A single sample is the source of the 9 T cell receptor beta chains below, sequenced in a study of OX40 agonist ivuxolimab in advanced cancers. Method: immunoSEQ multiplex PCR; TCRdb's copy keeps in-frame clones and lacks some. Here the sample spans some 40,000 clones, 83% being singletons. This sample comprised CD4+ or CD8+ T cells sorted from blood, obtained in a trial of the OX40 agonist ivuxolimab. Receptor source: an adult with an advanced solid tumor such as melanoma, head and neck, liver or kidney cancer.

The rearrangement links TRBV7-9 to TRBJ2-3; TRBD1 matches 11 bases. The CDR3 loop spans 16 amino acids. V gave up 1 base and J gave up 4 bases; unmatched junction bases: 4. Germline loops: CDR1 SEHNR, CDR2 FQNEAQ (reference sequence). This CDR3 reads CASSLVDRGLADTQYF. In nucleotides, the CDR3 is TGTGCCAGCAGCTTAGTGGACAGGGGGCTGGCAGATACGCAGTATTTT.

V and J are TRBV5-4 and TRBJ2-1, with TRBD2 identical over 9 bases. Germline V CDR1 and CDR2: SGHNT, YYREEE (reference sequence). This CDR3 contains 15 residues. V trimming: 2 bases; J trimming: 3 bases; junction bases outside the gene matches: 3. CDR3 bases: TGTGCCAGCAGCTTAAGCGGGGGGTTCTACAATGAGCAGTTCTTC. Translation: CASSLSGGFYNEQFF. The full variable domain, with the rest looked up from reference TRBV5-4 and TRBJ2-1, is ETGVTQSPTHLIKTRGQQVTLRCSSQSGHNTVSWYQQALGQGPQFIFQYYREEENGRGNFPPRFSGLQFPNYSSELNVNALELDDSALYLCASSLSGGFYNEQFFGPGTRLTVL.

This clone appeared a few times. This rearrangement joins TRBV4-1 to TRBJ1-1, with 8 bases fitting TRBD1. The CDR3 runs 14 residues. Germline CDR1 is MGHRA and CDR2 is YSYEKL. The junction had 2 bases not matched to a gene; V was cut back by 3 bases and J by 2 bases. CDR3 region: CASSHDRGNTEAFF. The CDR3, as DNA: TGCGCCAGCAGCCATGACAGGGGCAACACTGAAGCTTTCTTT.

The table lists this clone with a few counts. The gene calls are TRBV4-1 and TRBJ1-1; a weak D match, TRBD1 (5 bases). Trimming cost V 1 base and J 5 bases, with 14 bases left between them. The germline CDR1 and CDR2 sequences are MGHRA and YSYEKL. CDR3 size: 15 residues. The CDR3 reads CASSQVLTGGTEAFF. DNA for the CDR3: TGCGCCAGCAGCCAAGTGCTGACCGGGGGGACTGAAGCTTTCTTT.

This clone was seen once. The V and J genes are TRBV2 and TRBJ1-3, with D maybe TRBD1 (5 bases). Germline V lookup: CDR1 SNHLY, CDR2 FYNNEI. The V gene lost 5 bases and the J gene lost 8 bases, with 16 bases spanning the gap. The CDR3 totals 14 residues. CDR3 region: CASSSSGTADTIYF. The CDR3, as DNA: TGTGCCAGCAGTTCCTCTGGGACTGCAGACACCATATATTTT.

The V and J genes are TRBV30 and TRBJ2-3; no firm D call. The CDR3 is 14 amino acids. Germline CDR1 GTSNPN, CDR2 SVGIG (reference sequence). Deletions cut 0 bases from V and 2 bases from J, with 9 bases between. The DNA of the CDR3 is TGTGCCTGGAGTGTTTGGAGCAACACAGATACGCAGTATTTT. As protein: CAWSVWSNTDTQYF. Complete variable domain (other parts from reference TRBV30 and TRBJ2-3): SQTIHQWPATLVQPVGSPLSLECTVEGTSNPNLYWYRQAAGRGLQLLFYSVGIGQISSEVPQNLSASRPQDRQFILSSKKLLLSDSGFYLCAWSVWSNTDTQYFGPGTRLTVL.

This clone was seen at least ten times. V and J are TRBV27 and TRBJ1-2; D perhaps matches TRBD1 (6 bases). Germline V lookup: CDR1 MNHEY, CDR2 SMNVEV (reference sequence). Trimming left V 2 bases short and J 3 bases short, with 13 bases between. This CDR3 region has 15 residues. CDR3 protein: CASSLSQGSYYGYTF. In DNA, the CDR3 is TGTGCCAGCAGTTTAAGTCAGGGGAGTTACTATGGCTACACCTTC.

J is TRBJ1-3 and V is TRBV7-2; 10 positions agree with TRBD1. This CDR3 is built from 19 residues. V lost 4 bases, J lost 4 bases, and 16 bases stayed unmatched. Germline values: CDR1 SGHTA, CDR2 FQGNSA. The CDR3 nucleotides are TGTGCCAGCAGCTCCCTCGGGACAGGGGCTTACACTTGGGGAAACACCATATATTTT. The encoded protein is CASSSLGTGAYTWGNTIYF.

The chain employs TRBV5-4 and TRBJ2-1, with a possible D match to TRBD2 (5 bases). This CDR3 region has 14 residues. Germline loops: CDR1 SGHNT, CDR2 YYREEE (reference sequence). The V end lost 5 bases, the J end lost 1 base, and 10 bases lay between the germline ends. DNA of the CDR3: TGTGCCAGCAGTTTAGGACTTTCCTACAATGAGCAGTTCTTC. Translating it yields CASSLGLSYNEQFF. The variable domain in full, completed from reference TRBV5-4 and TRBJ2-1, reads ETGVTQSPTHLIKTRGQQVTLRCSSQSGHNTVSWYQQALGQGPQFIFQYYREEENGRGNFPPRFSGLQFPNYSSELNVNALELDDSALYLCASSLGLSYNEQFFGPGTRLTVL.